These 27 T cell receptor beta chains originate from one sample sequenced in a study of blood T cells in healthy people across ages. The use of a sample-barcoded 5' primer and a J-beta primer mix characterized a second PCR of roughly 7 to 12 cycles. TCRdb reprocessed the 5' RACE reads via MiXCR and lists one record per CDR3 protein. Altogether about 680,000 distinct CDR3 sequences are present, around 48% being singletons, with the ten largest covering roughly 30%. Sequencing was carried out using blood. The receptors come from a woman in her fifties or sixties in good health.

The J gene is TRBJ2-7, the V gene TRBV6-6; D unresolved. V was trimmed by 6 bases and J by 10 bases, leaving 13 bases between them. The CDR3 runs 11 residues. In germline, CDR1 is MNHNY, CDR2 SVGAGI (reference sequence). The CDR3 sequence: CASSPDWIQYF. The CDR3 DNA reads as TGTGCCAGCAGCCCCGACTGGATCCAGTACTTC.

In regard to this clonotype: The junction shows a germline mismatch at one end, possibly a read error. The chain uses TRBV29-1 and TRBJ2-3; 9 bases are a match to TRBD2. This CDR3 spans 13 amino acids. Per the germline V gene, CDR1 is SQVTM and CDR2 is ANQGSEA. The CDR3 bases are TGCAGCACCAGAGCGGGGGGCTCAGATGCGCAGTATTTT. This codes for CSTRAGGSDAQYF.

The chain employs TRBV7-2 and TRBJ2-7; D remains ambiguous. This CDR3 is 14 amino acids long. V gave up 2 bases and J gave up 7 bases, with 15 bases separating them. Germline-derived CDR1 and CDR2 are SGHTA and FQGNSA. The CDR3 protein is CASSLRVAASEQYF. The CDR3 nucleotides are TGTGCCAGCAGCTTAAGGGTGGCGGCGAGTGAGCAGTACTTC.

This clonotype was seen only a few times. The chain employs TRBV7-9 and TRBJ2-7; 8 bases fit TRBD2. Trimming took 2 bases from V and 5 from J; bases not matched to a gene: 8. This CDR3 region has 15 residues. The germline CDR1 and CDR2 sequences are SEHNR and FQNEAQ (reference sequence). The CDR3 DNA is TGTGCCAGCAGCTTACCGGCGGGGGGACTGGACGAGCAGTACTTC. Protein sequence: CASSLPAGGLDEQYF.

In this sample, this clonotype turned up a few times. The V and J genes are TRBV10-3 and TRBJ1-1; no clear D gene. The germline V gene has CDR1 ENHRY and CDR2 SYGVKD. The V end lost 2 bases, the J end lost 3 bases, and 10 bases lay between the germline ends. There are 14 residues in the CDR3. Here the CDR3 reads CAISEPGEYTEAFF. The CDR3 coding sequence is TGTGCCATCAGTGAGCCCGGGGAGTACACTGAAGCTTTCTTT.

Details on this clonotype: An end of the junction does not agree with germline; a read error may underlie this. V is TRBV6-6 and J is TRBJ2-3; 10 bases match TRBD2. Germline loops: CDR1 MNHNY, CDR2 SVGAGI (reference sequence). This CDR3 is built from 15 residues. The CDR3 nucleotides are TGTCCCAGCATGCGTCTAGCGGGAGATACAGGTACGCAGTATTTT. Encoded protein: CPSMRLAGDTGTQYF.

This clonotype was detected once. This chain links TRBV28 with TRBJ1-2; no clear D gene. The CDR3 contains 14 residues. Germline V gives CDR1 MDHEN, CDR2 SYDVKM. The V and J ends lost 3 bases and 6 bases respectively, with 14 bases between them. The CDR3 loop is CASSFKVPIHGYTF. The DNA of the CDR3 is TGTGCCAGCAGTTTCAAGGTTCCGATCCATGGCTACACCTTC.

The J gene is TRBJ2-1, the V gene TRBV10-3, with 7 bases identical to TRBD2. CDR1 and CDR2 (germline): ENHRY, SYGVKD. J gave up 9 bases and V 7 bases, and 15 bases lay outside the gene matches. This CDR3 is 15 amino acids long. As DNA, the CDR3 is TGTGCCATCACCGAGCGGGACCTTCTCCTAAGTGAGCAGTTCTTC. Translating it yields CAITERDLLLSEQFF.

The chain uses TRBV7-2 and TRBJ2-5; D unresolved. Germline lookup yields CDR1 SGHTA and CDR2 FQGNSA. This CDR3 region has 14 residues. The germline V and J ends were trimmed by 3 bases and 11 bases, with 19 bases remaining between them. CDR3 in DNA: TGTGCCAGCAGCTTTTCGGTAGCCAACAATGAGCAGTACTTC. Translating gives CASSFSVANNEQYF.

On this clonotype: Since a much larger clone is just one base distant, this may be a read error. The chain employs TRBV6-6 and TRBJ2-1; 10 bases map to TRBD2. CDR3 length: 14 amino acids. The J segment lost 8 bases and the V segment lost 4 bases, leaving 5 bases of the junction unmatched. Per germline, CDR1 MNHNY and CDR2 SVGAGI (reference sequence). The CDR3 loop is CASSSGLAVHEQFF. DNA for the CDR3: TGTGCCAGCAGTTCCGGACTAGCGGTTCATGAGCAGTTCTTC.

A note on this clonotype: Mismatch with germline at one junction end may stem from a read error. This rearrangement joins TRBV7-9 to TRBJ2-3; D possibly corresponds to TRBD1 (5 bases). This CDR3 is built from 16 residues. CDR1 and CDR2 (germline): SEHNR, FQNEAQ (reference sequence). The CDR3 DNA reads as TGTGCCAGCAGCATACGGACACCCATGAGCACAGATACGGAGTATTTT. This codes for CASSIRTPMSTDTEYF. The whole variable domain, remainder taken from reference TRBV7-9 and TRBJ2-3, is DTGVSQNPRHKITKRGQNVTFRCDPISEHNRLYWYRQTLGQGPEFLTYFQNEAQLEKSRLLSDRFSAERPKGSFSTLEIQRTEQGDSAMYLCASSIRTPMSTDTEYFGPGTRLTVL.

Only one count was recorded for this clonotype. An end of the junction does not agree with germline; a read error may underlie this. The gene calls are TRBV6-2 or TRBV6-3 and TRBJ2-5; D not resolved. Germline CDR1 and CDR2: MNHEY and SVGEGT. The CDR3 has 14 amino acids. Here the CDR3 DNA reads TGTGCCAGCAGTGACTCGCAGGTGGCGGAGACCCAGTACTTC. Translating gives CASSDSQVAETQYF.

The chain links TRBV7-2 to TRBJ2-5; D not certain. CDR3 length equals 15 residues. V was pared by 5 bases and J by 5 bases, with 18 bases between. In germline, CDR1 is SGHTA, CDR2 FQGNSA. The CDR3 protein is CASSLLWWVKETQYF. The DNA for the CDR3 is TGTGCCAGCAGCCTCCTTTGGTGGGTGAAGGAGACCCAGTACTTC. Based on the CDR3 plus reference TRBV7-2 and TRBJ2-5, the full variable domain is GAGVSQSPSNKVTEKGKDVELRCDPISGHTALYWYRQSLGQGLEFLIYFQGNSAPDKSGLPSDRFSAERTGGSVSTLTIQRTQQEDSAVYLCASSLLWWVKETQYFGPGTRLLVL.

The V gene is TRBV7-6, the J gene TRBJ1-4; D gene ambiguous. CDR1 and CDR2 (germline): SGHVS, FNYEAQ. V dropped 4 bases and J dropped 11 bases, with 20 bases sitting between them. CDR3 size: 15 residues. The CDR3 region has the DNA TGTGCCAGCAGCTCCCCAGAACTCGGCGGTTCGAAACTGTTTTTT. Translating gives CASSSPELGGSKLFF.

This chain joins TRBV2 and TRBJ2-2, with TRBD1 matching 7 bases. CDR3 size: 14 residues. Germline V gives CDR1 SNHLY, CDR2 FYNNEI. After removal of 6 bases from V and 6 bases from J, the junction contained 7 bases not matched to a gene. The chain's CDR3 is CASSKLQGAGELFF. The CDR3 DNA reads as TGTGCCAGCAGCAAGCTCCAGGGGGCCGGGGAGCTGTTTTTT.

J is TRBJ2-7 and V is TRBV6-2 or TRBV6-3, with TRBD2 as a possible D gene (5 bases). This CDR3 is 11 amino acids long. Germline-derived CDR1 and CDR2 are MNHEY and SVGEGT. V was clipped by 8 bases and J by 3 bases, with 8 bases between them. The CDR3 region is CASGSFYEQYF. The CDR3 nucleotides are TGTGCCAGCGGGAGTTTCTACGAGCAGTACTTC.

The rearrangement joins TRBV11-1 to TRBJ1-2; D remains ambiguous. The CDR3 contains 13 residues. Germline lookup yields CDR1 SGHAT and CDR2 FQDESV (reference sequence). The V gene lost 3 bases and the J gene lost 6 bases, with 11 bases spanning the gap. Here the CDR3 DNA reads TGTGCCAGCAGCTTCCCCTTAACTCATGGCTACACCTTC. Translation gives CASSFPLTHGYTF.

This sequence joins TRBV7-2 and TRBJ2-1; TRBD2 aligns across 13 bases. Germline V gene lookup returns CDR1 SGHTA and CDR2 FQGNSA. This CDR3 contains 15 residues. The ends lost 5 bases at V and 4 bases at J; junction bases unmatched: 2. CDR3 DNA: TGTGCCAGCAGCGGACTAGCGGGGGTTTACAATGAGCAGTTCTTC. Translation gives CASSGLAGVYNEQFF. The full variable domain, completed using reference TRBV7-2 and TRBJ2-1, is GAGVSQSPSNKVTEKGKDVELRCDPISGHTALYWYRQSLGQGLEFLIYFQGNSAPDKSGLPSDRFSAERTGGSVSTLTIQRTQQEDSAVYLCASSGLAGVYNEQFFGPGTRLTVL.

The chain links TRBV5-1 to TRBJ1-4; no reliable D call. The ends were cut back, 3 bases at V and 2 bases at J, with 11 bases in the middle. The CDR3 consists of 15 residues. The germline gives CDR1 SGHRS, CDR2 YFSETQ. In nucleotides, the CDR3 is TGCGCCAGCAGCTCCAACCTGGTGACTAATGAAAAACTGTTTTTT. Protein product: CASSSNLVTNEKLFF.

The chain's CDR3 is CASSLTSTIYEQYF. The CDR3 DNA is TGTGCCAGCAGCTTAACTAGTACGATCTACGAGCAGTACTTC. The genes are TRBV7-2 and TRBJ2-7, with D perhaps TRBD2 (5 bases). V lost 2 bases to trimming and J lost 3 bases, with 11 bases between them. The CDR3 is 14 residues long. From germline, CDR1 is SGHTA and CDR2 FQGNSA.

The table lists this clonotype with a few counts. The chain uses TRBV6-5 and TRBJ2-6; a weak D match, TRBD1 (5 bases). The CDR3 is made up of 15 amino acids. The germline V gene encodes CDR1 MNHEY and CDR2 SVGAGI. The V gene lost 6 bases and the J gene lost 2 bases, with 11 bases spanning the gap. CDR3 residues: CASSMDIAGANVLTF. Here the CDR3 DNA reads TGTGCCAGCAGCATGGACATAGCTGGGGCCAACGTCCTGACTTTC.

The rearrangement links TRBV28 to TRBJ2-5; D gene ambiguous. The J call could be wrong; TRBJ2-7 is a better fit for the DNA end. The CDR3 loop spans 12 amino acids. CDR1 MDHEN and CDR2 SYDVKM come from the germline V gene. CDR3 DNA: TGTGCCAGCAATACCAAGAACTACGAGCAGTACTTC. Its translation is CASNTKNYEQYF.

Notes on this clonotype: At one of its ends the junction is not consistent with the germline gene, which may arise from a read error. The chain recombines TRBV15 with TRBJ1-1, with a tentative D call TRBD1 (5 bases). The germline gives CDR1 LNHNV, CDR2 YYDKDF (reference sequence). The CDR3 has 15 residues. The CDR3 loop is CVTSRDGRGDTEAFF. CDR3 in DNA: TGTGTCACCAGCAGAGATGGTCGAGGGGACACTGAAGCTTTCTTT.

This chain connects TRBV20-1 to TRBJ1-1; D uncertain. This CDR3 is 13 amino acids long. Germline CDR1 reads DFQATT; CDR2 reads SNEGSKA (reference sequence). Between the trimmed V and J ends, which lost 5 bases and 0 bases, there was a span of 10 bases. The CDR3 nucleotides are TGCAGTGCTCGCTCGGATCTGAACACTGAAGCTTTCTTT. Residues: CSARSDLNTEAFF.

This chain uses TRBV7-2 with TRBJ2-1; TRBD1 might be the D (6 bases). Per the germline V gene, CDR1 is SGHTA and CDR2 is FQGNSA. The CDR3 has 15 residues. The V gene lost 5 bases and the J gene lost 1 base, with 12 bases spanning the gap. The CDR3 region has the DNA TGTGCCAGCAGCCCTAGGCAGGGGTCCTACAATGAGCAGTTCTTC. Translation gives CASSPRQGSYNEQFF.

This clonotype was recorded a few times. The chain couples TRBV4-2 to TRBJ2-7; 10 bases align to TRBD2. Trimming took 0 bases from V and 3 from J; bases not matched to a gene: 5. The length of the CDR3 is 16 residues. From germline, CDR1 is LGHNA and CDR2 YNFKEQ. This chain's CDR3 is CASSQDLAGAGYEQYF. CDR3 coding DNA: TGTGCCAGCAGCCAAGATCTAGCGGGAGCCGGCTACGAGCAGTACTTC.

This chain links TRBV12-3 or TRBV12-4 with TRBJ2-5; D gene unclear. V lost 4 bases and J 5 bases, leaving 11 bases between the germline ends. The CDR3 is 13 residues long. This chain's CDR3 is CASSSWGLETQYF. In DNA form, the CDR3 reads TGTGCCAGCAGTTCGTGGGGTCTGGAGACCCAGTACTTC.